The 13 T cell receptor beta chains presented below share a single source sample, sequenced in a study of shared clonotypes between healthy human individuals. CD45RO-negative, CCR7-positively selected cells formed the naive CD8 fraction, excluding terminally differentiated effector memory CD45RA+ cells. Libraries were prepared by immunoSEQ multiplex PCR; TCRdb keeps only in-frame clonotypes and omits some of them. The sample consists of millions of clones, about 94% of them appearing once. Sequencing input: naive CD8+ T cells sorted from blood. The origin of the receptors is a man aged 18 to 29 in good health.

The genes are TRBV28 and TRBJ1-5; 8 nucleotides align to TRBD1. V gave up 2 bases and J gave up 7 bases; unmatched junction bases: 13. The CDR3 length is 17 residues. Germline V lookup: CDR1 MDHEN, CDR2 SYDVKM. CDR3 in amino acids: CASSLSRTGSGKQPQHF. The CDR3 coding sequence is TGTGCCAGCAGTTTAAGCCGGACAGGGTCGGGGAAGCAGCCCCAGCATTTT.

J is TRBJ1-1 and V is TRBV5-4; no reliable D call. CDR1 and CDR2 from the germline V gene are SGHNT and YYREEE (reference sequence). This CDR3 has 14 residues. Trimming stripped 2 bases from V and 3 bases from J, with 11 bases between. CDR3 in amino acids: CASSLEQSYTEAFF. The CDR3 bases are TGTGCCAGCAGCTTAGAACAGAGCTACACTGAAGCTTTCTTT.

The gene calls are TRBV5-4 and TRBJ1-1, with a possible D match to TRBD1 (5 bases). Per germline, CDR1 SGHNT and CDR2 YYREEE (reference sequence). The CDR3 spans 15 residues. With 5 bases removed from V and 0 bases from J, the gap between germline ends came to 14 bases. CDR3 region: CASSREEGMNTEAFF. For the CDR3, the DNA is TGTGCCAGCAGTCGAGAGGAGGGGATGAACACTGAAGCTTTCTTT.

There are a few counts of this clone. The rearrangement joins TRBV14 to TRBJ2-2; D unclear. V lost 4 bases and J 4 bases, leaving 10 bases between the germline ends. CDR1 SGHDN and CDR2 FVKESK come from the germline V gene. This CDR3 is built from 14 residues. CDR3 nucleotide sequence: TGTGCCAGCAGCCGTTTCGCTACCACCGGGGAGCTGTTTTTT. Amino acids: CASSRFATTGELFF. The whole variable domain, remainder taken from reference TRBV14 and TRBJ2-2, is EAGVTQFPSHSVIEKGQTVTLRCDPISGHDNLYWYRRVMGKEIKFLLHFVKESKQDESGMPNNRFLAERTGGTYSTLKVQPAELEDSGVYFCASSRFATTGELFFGEGSRLTVL.

The table lists this clone with a count of one. CDR3 loop: CAISVDGTGSAKNIQYF. Written as DNA, the CDR3 is TGTGCCATCAGTGTCGATGGGACAGGGAGCGCCAAAAACATTCAGTACTTC. The chain is built from TRBV10-3 and TRBJ2-4; 9 bases fit TRBD1. Trimming took 4 bases from V and 1 from J; bases not matched to a gene: 8. CDR1 ENHRY and CDR2 SYGVKD come from the germline V gene. The CDR3 is 17 residues long.

The J gene is TRBJ2-7, the V gene TRBV5-1, with TRBD1 identical over 9 bases. This CDR3 is 14 amino acids long. The V gene end was trimmed by 4 bases and the J gene end by 2 bases; junction bases not matched to a gene: 4. The V gene's germline CDR1 is SGHRS and CDR2 YFSETQ. This CDR3 reads CASSQTGGTYEQYF. CDR3 DNA: TGCGCCAGCAGCCAGACAGGGGGAACCTACGAGCAGTACTTC.

The chain carries TRBV7-9 and TRBJ2-2, with 8 bases aligning to TRBD1. V lost 5 bases, J lost 6 bases, and 8 bases stayed unmatched. Per germline, CDR1 SEHNR and CDR2 FQNEAQ (reference sequence). This CDR3 is built from 15 residues. The CDR3 reads CASSVPDRVSGELFF. CDR3 in DNA: TGTGCCAGCAGCGTACCGGACAGGGTCTCCGGGGAGCTGTTTTTT. The whole variable domain, remainder taken from reference TRBV7-9 and TRBJ2-2, is DTGVSQNPRHKITKRGQNVTFRCDPISEHNRLYWYRQTLGQGPEFLTYFQNEAQLEKSRLLSDRFSAERPKGSFSTLEIQRTEQGDSAMYLCASSVPDRVSGELFFGEGSRLTVL.

The V and J genes are TRBV28 and TRBJ1-2, with TRBD1 as a possible D gene (5 bases). The CDR3 is 15 amino acids. CDR1 MDHEN and CDR2 SYDVKM come from the germline V gene. Trimming left V 5 bases short and J 3 bases short, with 16 bases between. CDR3 loop: CASSPGRGVDYGYTF. In DNA form, the CDR3 reads TGTGCCAGCAGTCCCGGACGGGGGGTGGACTATGGCTACACCTTC.

As concerns this clone: The sample contains more than one DNA sequence encoding this CDR3. The chain uses TRBV27 and TRBJ1-1, with 8 positions matching TRBD1. The CDR3 extends over 14 amino acids. CDR1 and CDR2 from the germline V gene are MNHEY and SMNVEV (reference sequence). After removal of 3 bases from V and 4 bases from J, the junction contained 4 bases not matched to a gene. DNA for the CDR3: TGTGCCAGCAGTTTCCAGGGGGCTGGCACTGAAGCTTTCTTT. Translation: CASSFQGAGTEAFF.

The chain combines TRBV2 with TRBJ2-7; 7 bases agree with TRBD2. V shed 10 bases and J 3 bases; nucleotides not matched to a gene: 9. The CDR3 consists of 13 residues. Germline CDR1 and CDR2: SNHLY and FYNNEI. CDR3: CAINYGGYYEQYF. The CDR3, as DNA: TGTGCCATCAACTACGGGGGGTACTACGAGCAGTACTTC.

The rearrangement uses TRBV7-9 and TRBJ1-4; 7 bases align to TRBD1. The junction had 5 bases not matched to a gene; V was cut back by 5 bases and J by 5 bases. The CDR3 runs 14 residues. CDR1 is SEHNR and CDR2 is FQNEAQ in the germline V gene (reference sequence). This chain's CDR3 is CASSEDRENEKLFF. The CDR3 nucleotides read TGTGCCAGCAGCGAAGACAGGGAAAATGAAAAACTGTTTTTT.

In the case of this clone: The sample contains more than one DNA sequence encoding this CDR3. CDR3 region: CASSLGGTSYEQYF. The CDR3 DNA reads TGTGCCAGCAGCTTAGGGGGGACCTCCTACGAGCAGTACTTC. The chain links TRBV13 to TRBJ2-7; either TRBD1 or TRBD2 may fit D (5 bases each). CDR1 is PRHDT, CDR2 FYEKMQ, per germline (reference sequence). The CDR3 runs 14 residues. The V end lost 0 bases, the J end lost 0 bases, and 6 bases lay between the germline ends.

V gene TRBV11-2 combines with J gene TRBJ1-1; D is uncertain. Between the trimmed V and J ends, which lost 2 bases and 3 bases, there was a span of 13 bases. The CDR3 is 15 residues long. Per germline, CDR1 SGHAT and CDR2 FQNNGV. CDR3 DNA sequence: TGTGCCAGCAGCTTACATATTGGTCAGTACACTGAAGCTTTCTTT. It specifies CASSLHIGQYTEAFF. Supplemented by reference TRBV11-2 and TRBJ1-1, the full variable domain reads EAGVAQSPRYKIIEKRQSVAFWCNPISGHATLYWYQQILGQGPKLLIQFQNNGVVDDSQLPKDRFSAERLKGVDSTLKIQPAKLEDSAVYLCASSLHIGQYTEAFFGQGTRLTVV.